This T cell receptor beta chain came from a study of cytomegalovirus exposure and HLA in healthy donors. The PCR ran on 60 Vbeta and 13 Jbeta primers. Per the original data handling: Tens of millions of unique TCR beta chains, about 10 million of them shared, were counted by a later analysis. TCRdb's table, derived via immunoSEQ multiplex PCR, lists solely in-frame clones and lacks some. D and trimming were read from the DNA, whereas the V and J calls and clone size are those reported in that table. The sample lists 150,000 to 250,000 clones, more than 65% occurring once. Germline V gene sequence: CDR1 SGHRS, CDR2 YFSETQ. The CDR3 sequence is 15 residues long. Trimming cost V 0 bases and J 5 bases, with 14 bases left between them.

The source material was PBMCs. The chain is built from TRBV5-1 and TRBJ2-5; D is perhaps TRBD2 (6 bases). The TCR originated in a girl between 10 and 17 years old in good health and CMV-seropositive. The CDR3 DNA is TGCGCCAGCAGCTTGGGGAGGGGAAAGGAGGAGACCCAGTACTTC. It specifies CASSLGRGKEETQYF.